The T cell receptor beta chain described here comes from a study of blood T cells in healthy people across ages. PCR was performed a second time for about 7 to 11 cycles using a sample-barcoded 5' primer and a J-beta primer mix. TCRdb reprocessed the 5' RACE reads with MiXCR, giving one entry per CDR3 protein. The sample consists of 550,000 to 650,000 distinct CDR3 sequences, about 29% of them appearing once. This CDR3 contains 16 residues. Germline CDR1 is DFQATT and CDR2 is SNEGSKA (reference sequence). V lost 2 bases and J lost 0, with 15 bases in between. The total RNA that was extracted per sample amounted to at least 5.5 micrograms. The sample also formed part of further work on T cells of mothers and their children. That report notes: With unrelated pairs as the comparison, related mother-child pairs had a slightly higher overlap that was not significant.

Sequenced sample: blood. V is TRBV20-1 and J is TRBJ2-3; D is unresolved. The TCR sequence derives from a boy between 2 and 10 years old in good health. The CDR3 loop is CSARSLQAASTDTQYF. The CDR3, as DNA: TGCAGTGCTAGATCGCTCCAGGCCGCTAGCACAGATACGCAGTATTTT.